A single sample gave rise to the 27 T cell receptor beta chains below, sequenced in a study of CD8+ T cells in alopecia areata. Investigators isolated RNA and reverse transcribed it into cDNA to act as the sequencing template. Libraries were prepared by immunoSEQ multiplex PCR; TCRdb keeps only in-frame clonotypes and omits some of them. This table has fewer than 350,000 clones, about three fifths appearing once. Treatment in this sample: oral pan-JAK inhibitor, 5-10 mg twice daily. Sequences were derived from CD4+ T cells sorted from blood, sampled at week 24, from a patient treated with tofacitinib. Every receptor here comes from a human donor with alopecia areata.

As regards this clone: Because it lacks the conserved phenylalanine or tryptophan at the end, this CDR3 is likely a read error. Because the CDR3's place on the DNA is in doubt, the DNA is left out and the CDR3 is given as listed by TCRdb. This sequence joins TRBV4-1 and TRBJ2-7; the table names TRBD1, a call not compared with the DNA. Germline lookup yields CDR1 MGHRA and CDR2 YSYEKL. A total of 9 residues make up the CDR3, ends included. The CDR3 reads CASSRSGSG.

The CDR3 DNA reads as TGCGCCAGCAGCTCCCGGTTAGGGTTCCCCGGACAGCCCTACAATGAGCAGTTCTTC. Its translation: CASSSRLGFPGQPYNEQFF. The V gene is TRBV5-1, the J gene TRBJ2-1, with a possible D match to TRBD1 (6 bases). The CDR3 is made up of 19 amino acids. The V gene lost 3 bases and the J gene lost 2 bases, with 24 bases spanning the gap. The V gene's germline CDR1 is SGHRS and CDR2 YFSETQ.

The gene calls are TRBV29-1 and TRBJ2-3; D is possibly TRBD2 (6 bases). Trimming took 1 base from V and 1 from J, leaving 9 bases between them. CDR3 length equals 14 residues. The germline V gene encodes CDR1 SQVTM and CDR2 ANQGSEA. The CDR3 protein is CSVEGWGGTDTQYF. CDR3 nucleotide sequence: TGCAGCGTTGAAGGGTGGGGGGGCACAGATACGCAGTATTTT.

This clone appeared a few times. V and J are TRBV7-2 and TRBJ2-7; 7 nucleotides agree with TRBD1. Unmatched junction bases numbered 8, after V lost 4 bases and J lost 5 bases. The germline V gene has CDR1 SGHTA and CDR2 FQGNSA. The CDR3 loop spans 14 amino acids. The CDR3 sequence is CASSYRQGAHEQYF. CDR3 sequence (DNA): TGTGCCAGCAGCTATAGACAGGGTGCCCACGAGCAGTACTTC.

This sequence joins TRBV5-1 and TRBJ2-5; 9 bases agree with TRBD1. V lost 4 bases and J lost 5; bases outside the gene matches: 9. Germline-derived CDR1 and CDR2 are SGHRS and YFSETQ. CDR3 length: 15 residues. CDR3 amino acids: CASSRWTGAKETQYF. DNA for the CDR3: TGCGCCAGCAGCAGATGGACAGGGGCTAAGGAGACCCAGTACTTC.

The CDR3 loop reads CASSERRYEQYF. Written as DNA, the CDR3 is TGTGCCAGCAGTGAAAGGCGGTACGAGCAGTACTTC. The rearrangement joins TRBV25-1 to TRBJ2-7, with unresolved D. V dropped 2 bases and J dropped 4 bases, with 6 bases sitting between them. CDR1 and CDR2 from the germline V gene are MGHDK and SYGVNS. The length of the CDR3 is 12 residues.

This clone occurred a few times. This rearrangement joins TRBV7-2 to TRBJ1-5; 9 bases map to TRBD1. Germline loops: CDR1 SGHTA, CDR2 FQGNSA. With V trimmed by 2 bases and J by 3 bases, 5 bases remained unmatched. This CDR3 has 16 residues. Here the CDR3 reads CASSLWGQGSNQPQHF. For the CDR3, the DNA is TGTGCCAGCAGCTTATGGGGACAGGGCTCCAATCAGCCCCAGCATTTT.

The J gene is TRBJ2-5, the V gene TRBV30; no clear D. This CDR3 is 12 amino acids long. In germline, CDR1 is GTSNPN, CDR2 SVGIG (reference sequence). The germline V and J ends were trimmed by 5 bases and 6 bases, with 13 bases remaining between them. CDR3 residues: CAWSGSPKTQYF. CDR3 DNA sequence: TGTGCCTGGTCGGGCTCCCCCAAGACCCAGTACTTC. The variable domain in full, with the rest retrieved from reference TRBV30 and TRBJ2-5, is SQTIHQWPATLVQPVGSPLSLECTVEGTSNPNLYWYRQAAGRGLQLLFYSVGIGQISSEVPQNLSASRPQDRQFILSSKKLLLSDSGFYLCAWSGSPKTQYFGPGTRLLVL.

The chain carries TRBV6-5 and TRBJ2-6, with D unclear. The V end lost 6 bases, the J end lost 4 bases, and 13 bases lay between the germline ends. CDR3 length: 15 amino acids. CDR1 MNHEY and CDR2 SVGAGI come from the germline V gene. CDR3 protein: CASRADSGGANVLTF. CDR3 DNA: TGTGCCAGCAGGGCTGACTCCGGCGGGGCCAACGTCCTGACTTTC.

This clone was counted between two and nine times. V and J are TRBV28 and TRBJ2-2; 7 bases line up with TRBD1. The CDR3 has 14 amino acids. Germline trimming cut 8 bases from V and 0 bases from J; bases unmatched to any gene: 3. CDR1 and CDR2 (germline): MDHEN, SYDVKM. CDR3 protein: CASQTGTNTGELFF. The CDR3 DNA reads TGTGCCAGCCAGACAGGGACGAACACCGGGGAGCTGTTTTTT.

The V gene is TRBV9, the J gene TRBJ1-6; the D gene is possibly TRBD1 (5 bases). CDR3 length: 15 amino acids. The germline V gene has CDR1 SGDLS and CDR2 YYNGEE. V was clipped by 3 bases and J by 16 bases, with 23 bases between them. The CDR3 spells CASSETLAGQQGLHF. The CDR3 DNA is TGTGCCAGCAGCGAGACGTTGGCAGGGCAACAAGGGCTCCACTTT. The variable domain in full, with the rest retrieved from reference TRBV9 and TRBJ1-6, is DSGVTQTPKHLITATGQRVTLRCSPRSGDLSVYWYQQSLDQGLQFLIQYYNGEERAKGNILERFSAQQFPDLHSELNLSSLELGDSALYFCASSETLAGQQGLHFGNGTRLTVT.

This chain uses TRBV30 with TRBJ2-1; 12 nucleotides line up with TRBD1. The CDR3 extends over 15 amino acids. The V gene end was trimmed by 5 bases and the J gene end by 8 bases; junction bases not matched to a gene: 10. Germline values: CDR1 GTSNPN, CDR2 SVGIG (reference sequence). CDR3 region: CAWAGGTGGLYEQFF. For the CDR3, the DNA is TGTGCCTGGGCTGGGGGGACAGGGGGCCTCTATGAGCAGTTCTTC.

The CDR3 region has the DNA TGTGCCTGGGGCGGGGGGCCCACTAGCACAGATACGCAGTATTTT. Protein product: CAWGGGPTSTDTQYF. The rearrangement joins TRBV30 to TRBJ2-3; TRBD2 aligns across 8 bases. The CDR3 sequence is 15 residues long. From germline, CDR1 is GTSNPN and CDR2 SVGIG (reference sequence). V shed 5 bases, J shed 0 bases, and the junction held 7 bases outside the gene matches.

The V call is TRBV6-5, the J call TRBJ2-5, with D possibly being TRBD1 (5 bases). Trimming stripped 1 base from V and 4 bases from J, with 10 bases between. The CDR3 length is 14 residues. Germline V gene data show CDR1 as MNHEY and CDR2 as SVGAGI. This CDR3 is CASSYWQGGETQYF. CDR3 coding DNA: TGTGCCAGCAGTTACTGGCAGGGCGGAGAGACCCAGTACTTC.

With respect to this clone: The junction shows a germline mismatch at one end, possibly a read error. The chain joins TRBV7-9 to TRBJ2-2; D may be TRBD1 or TRBD2 (5 bases each). The germline gives CDR1 SEHNR, CDR2 FQNEAQ (reference sequence). The CDR3 loop spans 15 amino acids. The CDR3 region is CASGPEWGNSGELFF. The DNA of the CDR3 is TGTGCCAGCGGCCCAGAGTGGGGGAACTCCGGGGAGCTGTTTTTT.

This clone was counted only a few times. The chain has TRBV20-1 and TRBJ2-7, with D maybe TRBD1 (6 bases). The CDR3 sequence is 11 residues long. CDR1 and CDR2 (germline): DFQATT, SNEGSKA (reference sequence). The CDR3 region is CSMGATTEQYF. CDR3 DNA sequence: TGCAGCATGGGGGCTACCACCGAGCAGTACTTC.

As for this clone: Compared with germline, one end of the junction differs, possibly owing to a read error. V gene TRBV6-1 combines with J gene TRBJ2-3; 12 bases agree with TRBD2. This CDR3 has 14 residues. Germline CDR1 and CDR2: MNHNS and SASEGT. The CDR3 region is CASSYLSSGGAMFF. The CDR3 DNA follows: TGTGCCAGCAGTTATTTGTCTAGCGGGGGGGCCATGTTCTTT.

The CDR3 region has the DNA TGCAGGGTGAGCTTGCTTTCTGAAGCTTTCTTT. Protein sequence: CRVSLLSEAFF. J is TRBJ1-1 and V is TRBV29-1; no clear D gene. The CDR3 has 11 residues. Germline CDR1 and CDR2: SQVTM and ANQGSEA.

The chain has TRBV4-2 and TRBJ2-1, with D unresolved. Germline V gene sequence: CDR1 LGHNA, CDR2 YNFKEQ. Trimming stripped 8 bases from V and 4 bases from J, with 21 bases between. The CDR3 sequence is 16 residues long. CDR3 nucleotides: TGTGCCAGCCGGAGCTCGGTACCAGAAAGTTACAATGAGCAGTTCTTC. Its translation is CASRSSVPESYNEQFF.

J is TRBJ2-5 and V is TRBV4-1; 7 positions agree with TRBD2. Germline values: CDR1 MGHRA, CDR2 YSYEKL. The CDR3 runs 17 residues. The ends lost 1 base at V and 5 bases at J; junction bases unmatched: 13. The CDR3 here is CASSQAGRGIRGETQYF. Here the CDR3 DNA reads TGCGCCAGCAGCCAAGCCGGGCGGGGGATCCGGGGGGAGACCCAGTACTTC.

This clone occurred a few times. V usage is TRBV30 and J usage is TRBJ2-1; 7 nucleotides line up with TRBD2. The CDR3 is made up of 14 amino acids. Germline CDR1 reads GTSNPN; CDR2 reads SVGIG (reference sequence). The ends lost 4 bases at V and 7 bases at J; junction bases unmatched: 10. CDR3 protein: CAWTRAGLGNEQFF. The CDR3 region has the DNA TGTGCCTGGACAAGAGCGGGGCTCGGAAATGAGCAGTTCTTC.

The chain uses TRBV2 and TRBJ1-1, with TRBD1 as a possible D gene (5 bases). The CDR3 loop spans 13 amino acids. Trimming pared 8 bases from V and 0 bases from J, leaving 10 bases between. The V gene's germline CDR1 is SNHLY and CDR2 FYNNEI. The CDR3 is CASLQEMNTEAFF. The CDR3 nucleotides read TGTGCCAGCCTACAGGAGATGAACACTGAAGCTTTCTTT.

This clone was recorded only once. This sequence joins TRBV29-1 and TRBJ2-5, with a weak D call TRBD1 (6 bases). The V end was cut by 6 bases, the J end by 1 base, with 15 bases between. Germline CDR1 and CDR2: SQVTM and ANQGSEA. The CDR3 has 14 amino acids. The CDR3 region is CSVEPGQRQETQYF. The CDR3 region has the DNA TGCAGCGTAGAGCCGGGACAACGCCAAGAGACCCAGTACTTC.

The rearrangement joins TRBV30 to TRBJ1-5, with D perhaps matching TRBD1 (6 bases). Trimming took off 1 base at V and 3 bases at J, with 7 bases between the two ends. The CDR3 spans 13 residues. Germline loops: CDR1 GTSNPN, CDR2 SVGIG (reference sequence). The CDR3 region is CAWSDRDNQPQHF. The CDR3 DNA reads as TGTGCCTGGAGTGACAGGGACAATCAGCCCCAGCATTTT.

This clone was found a few times. V and J are TRBV5-1 and TRBJ2-7; D unresolved. V lost 0 bases and J 2 bases, leaving 12 bases between the germline ends. The CDR3 loop spans 15 amino acids. Germline CDR1 and CDR2: SGHRS and YFSETQ. CDR3 in DNA: TGCGCCAGCAGCTTGGCGAGGACCGCTACCTACGAGCAGTACTTC. As protein: CASSLARTATYEQYF.

The rearrangement joins TRBV12-5 to TRBJ1-1, with 10 bases matching TRBD1. The germline V gene has CDR1 LGHNT and CDR2 FRNRAP. The CDR3 has 17 residues. The ends lost 0 bases at V and 2 bases at J; junction bases unmatched: 6. The DNA for the CDR3 is TGTGCTAGTGGTTTGGTCGCCGGGACAGGGGTCAACACTGAAGCTTTCTTT. Translated, it gives CASGLVAGTGVNTEAFF.

The V call is TRBV4-1, the J call TRBJ1-5; D might be TRBD1 (6 bases). Between the trimmed V and J ends, which lost 1 base and 7 bases, there was a span of 17 bases. Germline V lookup: CDR1 MGHRA, CDR2 YSYEKL. The CDR3 is 16 residues long. The CDR3 protein is CASSQVSPGVGQPQHF. CDR3 nucleotide sequence: TGCGCCAGCAGCCAAGTATCCCCAGGGGTGGGGCAGCCCCAGCATTTT.